Here is one T cell receptor (beta chain) with its context. Naive CD8 cells lacked CD45RO, underwent positive selection for CCR7 and left out terminally differentiated effector memory CD45RA+ cells. Germline CDR1 is SEHNR and CDR2 is FQNEAQ (reference sequence). The CDR3 spans 14 residues. Trimming removed 2 bases from V and 4 bases from J, with 9 bases in between. This sample is drawn from a study of shared clonotypes between healthy human individuals. The assay was immunoSEQ multiplex PCR, and TCRdb's table has in-frame clones only and misses some. The repertoire holds approximately 2,200,000 clones, 93% seen once, with around 1.7% in the top ten.

Material: naive CD8+ T cells from PBMCs. The receptor comes from a man in his late teens or twenties in good health. Some clones in this sample may be carry-over from other donors' samples. The chain has TRBV7-9 and TRBJ2-1; no clear D gene. The CDR3 bases are TGTGCCAGCAGCTTACCTTCGGTATACAATGAGCAGTTCTTC. Protein sequence: CASSLPSVYNEQFF.